These 27 T cell receptor beta chains were all obtained from the same sample, sequenced in a study of T cells in lung cancer brain metastases. Only in-frame clones appear in the TCRdb table, and some are missing; sequencing was by immunoSEQ multiplex PCR. Seen here are a few thousand clones, just under 95% observed once, and the top ten hold around 4.9%. The sample was tumor tissue from the primary lung tumor. The receptors were gathered from a woman aged 30 to 39 with non-small cell lung cancer.

J is TRBJ1-5 and V is TRBV19; tentative D call: TRBD1 (5 bases). CDR3 size: 17 residues. CDR1 LNHDA and CDR2 SQIVND come from the germline V gene (reference sequence). Trimming removed 5 bases at V and 4 bases at J, with 21 bases between. CDR3 coding DNA: TGTGCCAGTAGTCCAAATCCGGGACCGAATTCGAATCAGCCCCAGCATTTT. This translates into CASSPNPGPNSNQPQHF.

The chain is built from TRBV5-6 and TRBJ1-1; a weak D match, TRBD1 (5 bases). Germline loops: CDR1 SGHDT, CDR2 YYEEEE. V lost 0 bases and J lost 5, with 14 bases in between. The CDR3 has 15 amino acids. The CDR3 nucleotides read TGTGCCAGCAGCTTGGGCGCCACCAGGACAACTGAAGCTTTCTTT. This gives the protein CASSLGATRTTEAFF.

The DNA for the CDR3 is TGTGCCAGCAGCCGGGACAGCGGGAATACGCAGTATTTT. Its protein product is CASSRDSGNTQYF. The V and J genes are TRBV7-2 and TRBJ2-3; D may match TRBD1 or TRBD2 (7 bases each). The CDR3 consists of 13 residues. Looked up from germline, CDR1 is SGHTA and CDR2 is FQGNSA. Trimming stripped 5 bases from V and 7 bases from J, with 13 bases between. The complete variable domain, with remaining parts taken from reference TRBV7-2 and TRBJ2-3, reads GAGVSQSPSNKVTEKGKDVELRCDPISGHTALYWYRQSLGQGLEFLIYFQGNSAPDKSGLPSDRFSAERTGGSVSTLTIQRTQQEDSAVYLCASSRDSGNTQYFGPGTRLTVL.

The chain recombines TRBV19 with TRBJ2-7, with 8 bases that match TRBD1. J gave up 3 bases and V 10 bases, and 11 bases lay outside the gene matches. Germline V gene sequence: CDR1 LNHDA, CDR2 SQIVND (reference sequence). This CDR3 is built from 14 residues. The CDR3 here is CATQTTGGIYEQYF. DNA of the CDR3: TGTGCCACTCAGACCACAGGGGGGATCTACGAGCAGTACTTC. Supplemented by reference TRBV19 and TRBJ2-7, the full variable domain reads DGGITQSPKYLFRKEGQNVTLSCEQNLNHDAMYWYRQDPGQGLRLIYYSQIVNDFQKGDIAEGYSVSREKKESFPLTVTSAQKNPTAFYLCATQTTGGIYEQYFGPGTRLTVT.

The chain links TRBV29-1 to TRBJ1-5; D unresolved. There are 10 residues in the CDR3. Germline V gene sequence: CDR1 SQVTM, CDR2 ANQGSEA. V was pared by 3 bases and J by 7 bases, with 4 bases between. The CDR3 spells CSVDKQPQHF. CDR3 nucleotide sequence: TGCAGCGTTGACAAGCAGCCCCAGCATTTT. The full variable domain, completed using reference TRBV29-1 and TRBJ1-5, is SAVISQKPSRDICQRGTSLTIQCQVDSQVTMMFWYRQQPGQSLTLIATANQGSEATYESGFVIDKFPISRPNLTFSTLTVSNMSPEDSSIYLCSVDKQPQHFGDGTRLSIL.

The chain is built from TRBV5-1 and TRBJ2-3; D remains unclear. The germline V and J ends were trimmed by 0 bases and 7 bases, with 12 bases remaining between them. Per germline, CDR1 SGHRS and CDR2 YFSETQ. The length of the CDR3 is 14 residues. CDR3 nucleotides: TGCGCCAGCAGCTTGGCCCCGGAACCAAATACGCAGTATTTT. It codes for CASSLAPEPNTQYF.

This chain joins TRBV6-1 and TRBJ2-7, with 7 bases identical to TRBD1. The V gene end was trimmed by 5 bases and the J gene end by 0 bases; junction bases not matched to a gene: 4. The CDR3 runs 14 residues. CDR1 and CDR2 from the germline V gene are MNHNS and SASEGT. The CDR3 region is CASSLGDSSYEQYF. CDR3 nucleotide sequence: TGTGCCAGCAGTTTAGGGGACAGCTCCTACGAGCAGTACTTC.

About this clone: One end of the junction fails to match germline, which may point to a read error. The chain combines TRBV9 with TRBJ1-4; possible D gene TRBD1, 5 bases. CDR1 and CDR2 from the germline V gene are SGDLS and YYNGEE. The CDR3 extends over 15 amino acids. The CDR3 here is CASSVGDETGTLLAF. The CDR3 DNA follows: TGTGCCAGCAGCGTAGGGGATGAGACCGGGACTCTCTTGGCTTTT.

The chain links TRBV7-9 to TRBJ2-7, with D unresolved. The CDR3 length is 13 residues. The ends were cut back, 3 bases at V and 7 bases at J, with 13 bases in the middle. In germline, CDR1 is SEHNR, CDR2 FQNEAQ (reference sequence). The CDR3 DNA reads TGTGCCAGCAGCTTCCGGGCCATTCAGGAGCAGTACTTC. Translating it yields CASSFRAIQEQYF.

As regards this clone: Sequence at one end of the junction differs from germline and may be a read error. The chain has TRBV7-3 and TRBJ2-1; D is undetermined. The germline V gene encodes CDR1 SGHTA and CDR2 FQGTGA. This CDR3 is 11 amino acids long. The CDR3 is CASSLTNKQFF. The CDR3, as DNA: TGTGCCAGCAGCTTAACCAATAAGCAGTTCTTC.

The chain uses TRBV15 and TRBJ2-1; TRBD1 might be the D (5 bases). This CDR3 has 12 residues. Trimming took 5 bases from V and 7 from J, leaving 9 bases between them. CDR1 is LNHNV, CDR2 YYDKDF, per germline (reference sequence). The CDR3 nucleotides are TGTGCCACCAGCGACAGTTCAAATGAGCAGTTCTTC. As protein: CATSDSSNEQFF.

V and J are TRBV19 and TRBJ1-2; D might be TRBD1 (6 bases). CDR3 size: 15 residues. Trimming took off 4 bases at V and 1 base at J, with 13 bases between the two ends. In germline, CDR1 is LNHDA, CDR2 SQIVND (reference sequence). The CDR3 loop is CASSRSGANNYGYTF. In DNA, the CDR3 is TGTGCCAGTAGTAGATCGGGGGCCAATAACTATGGCTACACCTTC.

The chain joins TRBV28 to TRBJ1-4, with D perhaps matching TRBD1 (6 bases). There are 15 residues in the CDR3. Germline V gene sequence: CDR1 MDHEN, CDR2 SYDVKM. Trimming took off 6 bases at V and 6 bases at J, with 17 bases between the two ends. CDR3 residues: CASSTVGGRDEKLFF. The CDR3 region has the DNA TGTGCCAGCAGCACCGTTGGGGGCAGGGATGAAAAACTGTTTTTT. Combining the CDR3 with reference TRBV28 and TRBJ1-4 gives the whole variable domain DVKVTQSSRYLVKRTGEKVFLECVQDMDHENMFWYRQDPGLGLRLIYFSYDVKMKEKGDIPEGYSVSREKKERFSLILESASTNQTSMYLCASSTVGGRDEKLFFGSGTQLSVL.

This chain joins TRBV2 and TRBJ1-1; a weak D match, TRBD1 (5 bases). Trimming took off 4 bases at V and 8 bases at J, with 11 bases between the two ends. CDR1 and CDR2 (germline): SNHLY, FYNNEI. This CDR3 is built from 12 residues. The CDR3 bases are TGTGCCAGCAGTGGAGAGGGGACGGAAGCTTTCTTT. Translating gives CASSGEGTEAFF.

The V call is TRBV5-1, the J call TRBJ2-4; 8 bases line up with TRBD1. The CDR3 spans 18 residues. Trimming cost V 0 bases and J 0 bases; bases outside gene matches: 8. Germline CDR1 is SGHRS and CDR2 is YFSETQ. The CDR3 is CASSLGADRGLAKNIQYF. The CDR3 DNA reads TGCGCCAGCAGCTTGGGTGCTGACAGGGGTCTAGCCAAAAACATTCAGTACTTC.

The sample holds one count of this clone. The rearrangement uses TRBV30 and TRBJ1-3; 7 nucleotides match TRBD1. J was trimmed by 1 base and V by 3 bases; bases with no gene match: 3. There are 14 residues in the CDR3. CDR1 is GTSNPN, CDR2 SVGIG, per germline (reference sequence). CDR3 protein: CAWSQTGSGNTIYF. CDR3 in DNA: TGTGCCTGGAGCCAGACAGGGTCTGGAAACACCATATATTTT.

The chain has TRBV5-1 and TRBJ2-7; D gene ambiguous. Germline V gene data show CDR1 as SGHRS and CDR2 as YFSETQ. The CDR3 length is 15 residues. V lost 0 bases and J 0 bases, leaving 10 bases between the germline ends. The CDR3 loop is CASSLVRVSSYEQYF. The CDR3 region has the DNA TGCGCCAGCAGCTTGGTACGGGTAAGCTCCTACGAGCAGTACTTC.

The V gene is TRBV5-1, the J gene TRBJ2-2; 11 bases match TRBD2. Germline V gene lookup returns CDR1 SGHRS and CDR2 YFSETQ. V gave up 7 bases and J gave up 5 bases; unmatched junction bases: 10. This CDR3 contains 16 residues. CDR3 protein: CASSTRGLADTGELFF. CDR3 sequence (DNA): TGCGCCAGCTCAACTCGGGGACTAGCGGATACCGGGGAGCTGTTTTTT.

V is TRBV19 and J is TRBJ1-4, with no clear D. The CDR3 is made up of 15 amino acids. Trimming removed 3 bases from V and 4 bases from J, with 12 bases in between. The germline V gene has CDR1 LNHDA and CDR2 SQIVND (reference sequence). CDR3 region: CASSIERGINEKLFF. CDR3 in DNA: TGTGCCAGTAGTATTGAACGGGGAATTAATGAAAAACTGTTTTTT.

Points on this clone: This same CDR3 is encoded by further DNA sequences in the sample. The rearrangement uses TRBV5-4 and TRBJ2-7; 10 nucleotides match TRBD1. The CDR3 loop spans 16 amino acids. Germline CDR1 SGHNT, CDR2 YYREEE (reference sequence). J gave up 4 bases and V 4 bases, and 11 bases lay outside the gene matches. CDR3 sequence reads: CASSIQGQGSGYEQYF. DNA for the CDR3: TGTGCCAGCAGCATTCAGGGACAGGGGAGTGGGTACGAGCAGTACTTC.

The chain joins TRBV27 to TRBJ1-4; D is ambiguous. There are 15 residues in the CDR3. The V and J ends lost 4 bases and 0 bases respectively, with 9 bases between them. CDR1 and CDR2 (germline): MNHEY, SMNVEV (reference sequence). CDR3 region: CASSSRTATNEKLFF. The CDR3 DNA sequence: TGTGCCAGCAGTTCTCGAACGGCAACTAATGAAAAACTGTTTTTT.

The V gene is TRBV6-5, the J gene TRBJ2-7; D is undetermined. V gave up 0 bases and J gave up 0 bases, with 12 bases separating them. The CDR3 is 16 residues long. Germline lookup yields CDR1 MNHEY and CDR2 SVGAGI. This CDR3 is CASSYSRRSFSYEQYF. CDR3 bases: TGTGCCAGCAGTTACTCGAGGCGCTCGTTCTCCTACGAGCAGTACTTC.

The gene calls are TRBV7-3 and TRBJ2-3; 7 nucleotides agree with TRBD2. V lost 1 base to trimming and J lost 8 bases; unmatched junction nucleotides: 6. Per germline, CDR1 SGHTA and CDR2 FQGTGA. The CDR3 loop spans 14 amino acids. The CDR3 sequence is CASSLKASSGTQYF. The CDR3 coding sequence is TGTGCCAGCAGCTTAAAAGCCTCTAGCGGTACGCAGTATTTT.

The genes are TRBV5-1 and TRBJ1-2; D unclear. Germline values: CDR1 SGHRS, CDR2 YFSETQ. The germline V and J ends were trimmed by 3 bases and 11 bases, with 20 bases remaining between them. The CDR3 sequence is 14 residues long. The CDR3 DNA sequence: TGCGCCAGCAGCTCTAGCTACAGCGGGGTTGGTTACACCTTC. It yields the protein CASSSSYSGVGYTF.

Turning to this clone: Sequence at one end of the junction differs from germline and may be a read error. This chain uses TRBV7-6 with TRBJ2-2; D is tentatively TRBD1 or TRBD2 (5 bases each). The CDR3 is 15 amino acids. Germline lookup yields CDR1 SGHVS and CDR2 FNYEAQ. The CDR3 sequence: CASSLEAGLAGELFF. In nucleotides, the CDR3 is TGTGCCAGCAGCTTAGAGGCAGGGTTGGCCGGGGAGCTATTTTTT. Together with reference TRBV7-6 and TRBJ2-2, the CDR3 gives the full variable domain: GAGVSQSPRYKVTKRGQDVALRCDPISGHVSLYWYRQALGQGPEFLTYFNYEAQQDKSGLPNDRFSAERPEGSISTLTIQRTEQRDSAMYRCASSLEAGLAGELFFGEGSRLTVL.

The chain employs TRBV12-5 and TRBJ2-7; no reliable D call. Germline V CDR1 and CDR2: LGHNT, FRNRAP. V lost 0 bases to trimming and J lost 6 bases, with 6 bases between them. The CDR3 spans 12 residues. The CDR3: CASGLVGVEQYF. DNA of the CDR3: TGTGCTAGTGGTTTGGTTGGGGTCGAGCAGTACTTC.

J is TRBJ2-1 and V is TRBV9; TRBD2 agrees at 8 bases. V was clipped by 4 bases and J by 8 bases; unmatched bases: 17. Germline CDR1 SGDLS, CDR2 YYNGEE. The CDR3 contains 17 residues. CDR3 region: CASSSLLETSAIHEQFF. CDR3 in DNA: TGTGCCAGCAGCTCCCTCTTGGAGACTAGCGCTATCCATGAGCAGTTCTTC.